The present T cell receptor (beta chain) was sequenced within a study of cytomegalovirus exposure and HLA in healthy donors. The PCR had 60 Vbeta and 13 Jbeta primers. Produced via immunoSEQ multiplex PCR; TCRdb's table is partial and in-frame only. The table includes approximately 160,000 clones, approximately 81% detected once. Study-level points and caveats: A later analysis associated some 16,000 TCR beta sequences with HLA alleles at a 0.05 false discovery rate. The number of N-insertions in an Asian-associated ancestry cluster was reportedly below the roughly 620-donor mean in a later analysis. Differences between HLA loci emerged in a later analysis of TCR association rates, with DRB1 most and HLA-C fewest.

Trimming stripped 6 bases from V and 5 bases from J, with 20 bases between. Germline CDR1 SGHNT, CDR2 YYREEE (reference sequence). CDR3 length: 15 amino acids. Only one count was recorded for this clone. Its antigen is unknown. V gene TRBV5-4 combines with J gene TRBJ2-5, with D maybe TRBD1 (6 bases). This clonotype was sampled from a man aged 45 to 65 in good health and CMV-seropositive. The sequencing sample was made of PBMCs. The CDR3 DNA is TGTGCCAGCACCTCGATGGTGGGGGCTGGGGAGACCCAGTACTTC. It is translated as CASTSMVGAGETQYF.